This TCR beta chain was identified during a study of blood T cells in healthy people across ages. A sample-barcoded 5' primer and a J-beta primer mix were used in a second PCR of roughly 7 to 11 cycles. TCRdb passed the 5' RACE reads through MiXCR, listing each CDR3 protein once. The data show about 730,000 distinct CDR3 sequences, roughly 47% seen once. This clonotype was counted many times. The V end was cut by 4 bases, the J end by 2 bases, with 13 bases between. CDR1 MGHRA and CDR2 YSYEKL come from the germline V gene. The CDR3 loop spans 15 amino acids. The chain uses TRBV4-1 and TRBJ2-3; weak D call: TRBD2 (6 bases). The sequencing sample was made of blood. The source is a woman aged 55-69 years in good health. The CDR3 DNA is TGCGCCAGCAGCCGGATGGGACTTTCCACAGATACGCAGTATTTT. Translating it yields CASSRMGLSTDTQYF.